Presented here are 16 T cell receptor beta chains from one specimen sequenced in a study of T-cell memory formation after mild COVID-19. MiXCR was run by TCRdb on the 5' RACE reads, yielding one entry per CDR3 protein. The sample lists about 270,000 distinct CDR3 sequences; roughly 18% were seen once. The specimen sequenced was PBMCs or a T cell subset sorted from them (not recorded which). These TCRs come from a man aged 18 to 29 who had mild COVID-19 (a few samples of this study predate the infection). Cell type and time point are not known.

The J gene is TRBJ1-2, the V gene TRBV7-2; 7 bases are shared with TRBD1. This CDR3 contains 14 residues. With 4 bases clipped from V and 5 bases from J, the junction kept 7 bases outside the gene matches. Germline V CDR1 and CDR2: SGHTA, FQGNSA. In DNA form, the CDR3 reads TGTGCCAGCAGCTACGGACAGGCCGAGTATGGCTACACCTTC. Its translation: CASSYGQAEYGYTF.

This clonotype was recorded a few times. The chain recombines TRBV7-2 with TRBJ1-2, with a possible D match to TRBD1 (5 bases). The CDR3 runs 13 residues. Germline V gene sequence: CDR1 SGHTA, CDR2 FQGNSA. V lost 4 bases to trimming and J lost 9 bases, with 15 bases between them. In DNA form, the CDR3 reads TGTGCCAGCAGCTCGACAGTACTATGGAGCTACACCTTC. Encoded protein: CASSSTVLWSYTF.

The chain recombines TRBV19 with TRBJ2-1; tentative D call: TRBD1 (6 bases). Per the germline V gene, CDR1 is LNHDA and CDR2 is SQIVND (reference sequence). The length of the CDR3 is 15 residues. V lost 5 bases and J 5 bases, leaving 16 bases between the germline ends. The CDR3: CASSSHRVGHNEQFF. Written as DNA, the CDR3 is TGTGCCAGTAGTTCACACAGGGTAGGCCACAATGAGCAGTTCTTC.

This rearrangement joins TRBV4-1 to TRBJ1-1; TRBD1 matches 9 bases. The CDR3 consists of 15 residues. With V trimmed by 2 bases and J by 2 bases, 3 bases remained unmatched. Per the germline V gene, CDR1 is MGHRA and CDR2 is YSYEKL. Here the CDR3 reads CASSQRTGANTEAFF. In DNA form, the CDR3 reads TGCGCCAGCAGCCAAAGGACAGGGGCTAACACTGAAGCTTTCTTT.

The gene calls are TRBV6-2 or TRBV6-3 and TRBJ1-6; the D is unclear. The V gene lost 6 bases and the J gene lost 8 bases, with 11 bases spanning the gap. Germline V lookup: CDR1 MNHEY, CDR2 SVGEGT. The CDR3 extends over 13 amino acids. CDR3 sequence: CASSRAGDSPLHF. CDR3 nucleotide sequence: TGTGCCAGCAGCAGAGCTGGGGATTCACCCCTCCACTTT.

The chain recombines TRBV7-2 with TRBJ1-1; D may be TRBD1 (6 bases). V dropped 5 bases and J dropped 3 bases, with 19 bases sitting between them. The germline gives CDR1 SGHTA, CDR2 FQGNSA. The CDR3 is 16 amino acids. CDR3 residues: CASSKQGRLRDTEAFF. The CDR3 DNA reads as TGTGCCAGCAGCAAACAGGGACGGCTAAGGGACACTGAAGCTTTCTTT.

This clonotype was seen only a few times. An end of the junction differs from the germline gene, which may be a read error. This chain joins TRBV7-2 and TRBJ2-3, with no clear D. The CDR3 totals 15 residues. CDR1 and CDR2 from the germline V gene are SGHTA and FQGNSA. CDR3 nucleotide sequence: TGTGCCAGCAGCTTAGCCCACTCGCGCACGGATACGCAGTATTTT. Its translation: CASSLAHSRTDTQYF.

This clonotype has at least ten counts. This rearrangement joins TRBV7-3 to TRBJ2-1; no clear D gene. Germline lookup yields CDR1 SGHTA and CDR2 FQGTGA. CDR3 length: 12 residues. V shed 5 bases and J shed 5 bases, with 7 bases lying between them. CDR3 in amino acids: CASSLSDNEQFF. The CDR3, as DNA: TGTGCCAGCAGCCTTTCAGACAATGAGCAGTTCTTC.

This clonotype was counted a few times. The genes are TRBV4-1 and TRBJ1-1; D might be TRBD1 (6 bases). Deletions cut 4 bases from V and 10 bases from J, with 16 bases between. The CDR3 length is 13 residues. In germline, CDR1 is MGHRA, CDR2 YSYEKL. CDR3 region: CASSPLGLGGAFF. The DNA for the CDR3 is TGCGCCAGCAGCCCCTTAGGTTTAGGGGGAGCTTTCTTT.

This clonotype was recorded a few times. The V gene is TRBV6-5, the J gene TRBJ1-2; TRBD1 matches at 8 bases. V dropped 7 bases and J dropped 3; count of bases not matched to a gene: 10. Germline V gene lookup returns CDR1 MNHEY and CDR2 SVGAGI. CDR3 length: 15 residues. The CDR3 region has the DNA TGTGCCAGCACCGTCGAACGGACAGGGCACTATGGCTACACCTTC. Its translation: CASTVERTGHYGYTF.

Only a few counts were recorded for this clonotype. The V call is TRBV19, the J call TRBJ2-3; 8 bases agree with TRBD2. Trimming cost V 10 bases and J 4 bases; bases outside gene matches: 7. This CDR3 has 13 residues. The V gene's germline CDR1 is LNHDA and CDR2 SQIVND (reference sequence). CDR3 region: CATAGGRADTQYF. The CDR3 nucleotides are TGTGCCACCGCGGGGGGCAGGGCAGATACGCAGTATTTT. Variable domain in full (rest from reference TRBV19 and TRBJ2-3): DGGITQSPKYLFRKEGQNVTLSCEQNLNHDAMYWYRQDPGQGLRLIYYSQIVNDFQKGDIAEGYSVSREKKESFPLTVTSAQKNPTAFYLCATAGGRADTQYFGPGTRLTVL.

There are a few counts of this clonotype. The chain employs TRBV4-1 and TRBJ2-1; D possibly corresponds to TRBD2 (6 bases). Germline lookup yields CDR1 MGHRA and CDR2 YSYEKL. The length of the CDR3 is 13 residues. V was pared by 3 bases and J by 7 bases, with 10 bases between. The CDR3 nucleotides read TGCGCCAGCAGCCAGGAGGGAGAGAATGAGCAGTTCTTC. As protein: CASSQEGENEQFF.

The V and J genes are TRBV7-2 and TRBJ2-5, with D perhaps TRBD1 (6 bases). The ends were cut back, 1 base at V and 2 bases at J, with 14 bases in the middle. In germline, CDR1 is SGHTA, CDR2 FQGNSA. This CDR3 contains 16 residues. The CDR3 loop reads CASSLVDRRVQETQYF. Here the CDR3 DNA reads TGTGCCAGCAGCTTAGTTGACAGGCGTGTACAAGAGACCCAGTACTTC.

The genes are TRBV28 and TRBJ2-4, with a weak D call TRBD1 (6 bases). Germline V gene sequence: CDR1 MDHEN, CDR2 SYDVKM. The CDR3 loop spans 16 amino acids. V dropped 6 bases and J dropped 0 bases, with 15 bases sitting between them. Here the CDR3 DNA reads TGTGCCAGCAGGTCCAGGGGCGTACTAGCCAAAAACATTCAGTACTTC. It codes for CASRSRGVLAKNIQYF.

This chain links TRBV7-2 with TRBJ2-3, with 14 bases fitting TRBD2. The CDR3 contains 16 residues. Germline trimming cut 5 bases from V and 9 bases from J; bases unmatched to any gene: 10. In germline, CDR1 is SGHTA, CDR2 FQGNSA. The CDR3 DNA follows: TGTGCCAGCAGCCCCAGCGGACTAGCGGGGGGCGGGACGCAGTATTTT. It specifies CASSPSGLAGGGTQYF.

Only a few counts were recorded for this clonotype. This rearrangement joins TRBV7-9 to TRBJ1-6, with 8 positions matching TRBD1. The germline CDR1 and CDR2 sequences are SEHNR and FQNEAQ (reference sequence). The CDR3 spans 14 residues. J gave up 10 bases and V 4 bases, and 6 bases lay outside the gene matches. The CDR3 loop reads CASSSGQGGSPLHF. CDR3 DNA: TGTGCCAGCAGCTCCGGACAGGGAGGGTCACCCCTCCACTTT.